The subject of this entry is one T cell receptor (beta chain). Germline trimming cut 6 bases from V and 4 bases from J; bases unmatched to any gene: 15. Germline loops: CDR1 MNHEY, CDR2 SVGEGT. The CDR3 extends over 17 amino acids. This sample is drawn from a study of blood T cell repertoires in COVID-19. The overall study: Nucleic acid was either cDNA or gDNA, and it came from T cells, B-cell-depleted T cells, or PBMCs.

Seattle patients were enrolled while actively infected and followed longitudinally. Sequenced by immunoSEQ multiplex PCR; TCRdb stores in-frame clones only, minus some. The sample has over 95,000 clones, around 85% seen once. Material for sequencing was peripheral blood. The TCR sequence derives from a woman aged 55-70 years with COVID-19, enrolled during active disease. The genes are TRBV6-2 or TRBV6-3 and TRBJ1-1; 9 positions match TRBD1. CDR3 sequence reads: CASSPTPGQGSFTEAFF. CDR3 bases: TGTGCCAGCAGCCCCACGCCAGGACAGGGGTCCTTCACTGAAGCTTTCTTT.